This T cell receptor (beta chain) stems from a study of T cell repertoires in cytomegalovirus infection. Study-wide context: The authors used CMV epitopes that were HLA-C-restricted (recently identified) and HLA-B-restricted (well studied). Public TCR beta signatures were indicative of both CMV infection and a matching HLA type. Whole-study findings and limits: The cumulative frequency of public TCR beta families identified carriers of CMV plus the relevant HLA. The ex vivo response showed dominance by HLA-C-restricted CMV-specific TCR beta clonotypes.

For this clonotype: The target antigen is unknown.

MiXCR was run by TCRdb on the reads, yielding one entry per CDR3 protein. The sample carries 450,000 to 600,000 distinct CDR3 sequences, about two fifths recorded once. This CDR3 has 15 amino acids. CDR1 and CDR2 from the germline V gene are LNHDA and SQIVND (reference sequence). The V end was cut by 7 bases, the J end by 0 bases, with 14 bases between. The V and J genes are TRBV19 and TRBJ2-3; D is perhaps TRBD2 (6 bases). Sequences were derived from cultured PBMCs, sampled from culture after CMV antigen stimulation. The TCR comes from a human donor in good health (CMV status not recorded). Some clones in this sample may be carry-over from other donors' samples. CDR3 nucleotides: TGTGCCAGTAAAGAGCGGGTGACTAGCACAGATACGCAGTATTTT. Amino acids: CASKERVTSTDTQYF.